The rows below give T cell receptor beta chains drawn from one sample of a study of regulatory T cells in long-lasting Graves disease. TCRdb processed the multiplex PCR reads anew with MiXCR; each CDR3 protein has one entry. The table has hundreds of thousands of distinct CDR3 sequences, about 16% seen once. The sample was also reused in another study, on T cells in Graves' hyperthyroidism and ophthalmopathy.

Sequences were derived from peripheral blood mononuclear cells (PBMCs), sampled at new diagnosis, from a patient treated with antithyroid drugs. The receptor set was obtained from a woman aged 40 to 65 with Graves disease. CDR3s include the opening cysteine and the closing phenylalanine or tryptophan. The D gene is left open where the match is weak. Clone sizes are given selectively: once, few, many, or a class where the clone is expanded.

j_call | cdr3_length | d_call | clone_size | v_call | cdr3_nt | cdr3_aa
TRBJ2-1 | 16 | TRBD2 | many | TRBV2 | TGTGCCAGCAGTTGGACTAGCGGGGACTCCTACAATGAGCAGTTCTTC | CASSWTSGDSYNEQFF
TRBJ2-7 | 15 | - | - | TRBV6-1 | TGTGCCAGCAGCCTCTGGAGCGGCCACCAGGGCGAGCAGTACTTC | CASSLWSGHQGEQYF
TRBJ2-3 | 18 | TRBD2 | - | TRBV9 | TGTGCCAGCAGCGTAGGTAGCGGGGGGGCCGTTGGGACAGATACGCAGTATTTT | CASSVGSGGAVGTDTQYF
TRBJ1-2 | 14 | - | - | TRBV27 | TGTGCCAGCAGTCCAACAGGGTTCGTCTATGGCTACACCTTC | CASSPTGFVYGYTF
TRBJ1-6 | 14 | - | many | TRBV12-3/TRBV12-4 | TGTGCCAGCAGTTGGGGGGCTTTTGATTCACCCCTCCACTTT | CASSWGAFDSPLHF
TRBJ2-1 | 15 | TRBD2 | - | TRBV7-9 | TGTGCCAGCATCCTTTCGGGGGGGGTCTACAATGAGCAGTTCTTC | CASILSGGVYNEQFF
TRBJ1-2 | 15 | TRBD1 | many | TRBV5-1 | TGCGCCAGCAGCTTCCGACAGGGGAGTTTCCAGGACTACACCTTC | CASSFRQGSFQDYTF
TRBJ2-7 | 14 | - | many | TRBV5-1 | TGCGCCAGCAGCTGGAAGGGGACGGACTACGAGCAGTACTTC | CASSWKGTDYEQYF
TRBJ1-1 | 15 | - | few | TRBV19 | TGTGCCAGTAGTATAGGTACGGGGCGCCCCACTGAAGCTTTCTTT | CASSIGTGRPTEAFF
TRBJ2-7 | 12 | - | few | TRBV7-9 | TGTGCCAGCAGCCAGGTTCCGGTCGAGCAGTACTTC | CASSQVPVEQYF
TRBJ2-5 | 15 | TRBD1 | many | TRBV20-1 | TGCAGTGCATCACTCGGGACAGCCTTGAAAGAGACCCAGTACTTC | CSASLGTALKETQYF
TRBJ1-4 | 17 | - | - | TRBV6-2/TRBV6-3 | TGTGCCAGCAGTGGGGGGCGGCGGACAGACCTTAATGAAAAACTGTTTTTT | CASSGGRRTDLNEKLFF
TRBJ2-1 | 15 | - | few | TRBV28 | TGTGCCAGCAGGGGAGCGGGTGGGACCTACAATGAGCAGTTCTTC | CASRGAGGTYNEQFF
TRBJ1-2 | 13 | - | few | TRBV10-3 | TGTGCCATCAGTGAGCAGGATAACTATGGCTACGCCTTC | CAISEQDNYGYAF
TRBJ2-7 | 15 | TRBD2 | many | TRBV7-9 | TGTGCCAGCAGCTTAACACTAGCGGGGGTGTACGAGCAGTACTTC | CASSLTLAGVYEQYF
TRBJ1-1 | 17 | - | - | TRBV12-3/TRBV12-4 | TGTGCCAGCAGTTCAGGACGGGGAGAAGGAATTGGGACTGAAGCTTTCTTT | CASSSGRGEGIGTEAFF
TRBJ2-1 | 13 | - | few | TRBV12-5 | TGTGCTAGTGGTTTGCCCCCCGTGCATGAGCAGTTCTTC | CASGLPPVHEQFF
TRBJ2-1 | 15 | TRBD2 | many | TRBV12-3/TRBV12-4 | TGTGCCAGCAGCCGAACTAGCGGGGGAGGCTATGAGCAGTTCTTC | CASSRTSGGGYEQFF
TRBJ1-6 | 16 | - | - | TRBV18 | TGTGCCAGCTCACCACAACGTAGCTCCTATAATTCACCCCTCCACTTT | CASSPQRSSYNSPLHF
TRBJ2-7 | 17 | - | few | TRBV6-2/TRBV6-3 | TGTGCCAGCAGTTACTTGGTGGGGGGGGCTCTGAACTACGAGCAGTACTTC | CASSYLVGGALNYEQYF
TRBJ1-5 | 14 | - | few | TRBV10-3 | TGTGCCATCAGTGACCGGGGGGGCAATCAGCCCCAGCATTTT | CAISDRGGNQPQHF
TRBJ1-5 | 15 | - | few | TRBV4-1 | TGCGCCAGCAGCCTCGGAGCAGGTCCAAATCAGCCCCAGCATTTT | CASSLGAGPNQPQHF
TRBJ2-7 | 16 | TRBD1 | few | TRBV5-1 | TGCGCCAGCAGCTTGGCGCCGTTGGGACAGGGGGTCGAGCAGTACTTC | CASSLAPLGQGVEQYF
TRBJ2-1 | 15 | TRBD2 | many | TRBV11-2 | TGTGCCAGCAGCTTAGTCGCTAGCGGGAGTAATGAGCAGTTCTTC | CASSLVASGSNEQFF
TRBJ1-4 | 15 | TRBD1 | - | TRBV6-1 | TGTGCCAGCAAGGGACAGAAGGCAACTAATGAAAAACTGTTTTTT | CASKGQKATNEKLFF
TRBJ2-3 | 16 | - | many | TRBV7-9 | TGTGCCAGCAGCTTAGCCCCGGGGCCCCTCACAGATACGCAGTATTTT | CASSLAPGPLTDTQYF
TRBJ2-5 | 15 | - | - | TRBV5-1 | TGCGCCAGCATCTTTGGAGGGGGGGCTGCGGAGACCCAGTACTTC | CASIFGGGAAETQYF
TRBJ2-7 | 12 | TRBD1 | few | TRBV12-3/TRBV12-4 | TGTGCCAGCACTACAAGCAGGGGGGAGCAGTACTTC | CASTTSRGEQYF